This TCR beta chain was documented in a study of response to subunit inactivated influenza vaccine. TCRdb called the RT-PCR reads again in MiXCR, with one record for every CDR3 protein. This table holds hundreds of thousands of distinct CDR3 sequences, 10% to 15% found once. Notes on this clonotype: What it binds is not known.

V was trimmed by 1 base and J by 6 bases, leaving 14 bases between them. This CDR3 contains 14 residues. CDR1 and CDR2 from the germline V gene are SGHRS and YFSETQ. Study-wide results and caveats: The authors put forward the suggestion that each seasonal influenza vaccination may bring in only a limited number of new T cells.

The rearrangement links TRBV5-1 to TRBJ2-7; D possibly uses TRBD1 or TRBD2 (5 bases each). This TCR derives from a man in his forties or fifties who received an inactivated influenza vaccine. The sequencing here drew on PBMCs from blood, taken on the day of vaccination. This CDR3 is CASSLRQAGGEQYF. In DNA, the CDR3 is TGCGCCAGCAGCTTGCGGCAGGCTGGGGGCGAGCAGTACTTC.